Following are 2 T cell receptor beta chains from one sample sequenced in a study of blood T cell repertoires in COVID-19. Profiling relied on immunoSEQ multiplex PCR, and the TCRdb table lists in-frame clones only, not all of them. This table holds about 280,000 clones, approximately 91% found once. The specimen was peripheral blood. The source is a woman in her twenties or thirties with COVID-19, enrolled during active disease.

V gene TRBV7-8 combines with J gene TRBJ2-3; 12 bases match TRBD2. Germline assignment: CDR1 SGHVS and CDR2 FQNEAQ. V shed 2 bases, J shed 4 bases, and the junction held 7 bases outside the gene matches. CDR3 length: 17 residues. The CDR3 loop is CASSLRTGLAGADTQYF. CDR3 DNA sequence: TGTGCCAGCAGCTTACGTACGGGACTAGCGGGTGCAGATACGCAGTATTTT.

The rearrangement links TRBV7-2 to TRBJ2-7, with TRBD2 matching 8 bases. The V gene's germline CDR1 is SGHTA and CDR2 FQGNSA. The CDR3 extends over 15 amino acids. The V segment lost 2 bases and the J segment 4 bases; nucleotides outside the gene matches: 7. This chain's CDR3 is CASSLFAGGDYEQYF. The CDR3 coding sequence is TGTGCCAGCAGCTTATTCGCGGGGGGAGATTACGAGCAGTACTTC.